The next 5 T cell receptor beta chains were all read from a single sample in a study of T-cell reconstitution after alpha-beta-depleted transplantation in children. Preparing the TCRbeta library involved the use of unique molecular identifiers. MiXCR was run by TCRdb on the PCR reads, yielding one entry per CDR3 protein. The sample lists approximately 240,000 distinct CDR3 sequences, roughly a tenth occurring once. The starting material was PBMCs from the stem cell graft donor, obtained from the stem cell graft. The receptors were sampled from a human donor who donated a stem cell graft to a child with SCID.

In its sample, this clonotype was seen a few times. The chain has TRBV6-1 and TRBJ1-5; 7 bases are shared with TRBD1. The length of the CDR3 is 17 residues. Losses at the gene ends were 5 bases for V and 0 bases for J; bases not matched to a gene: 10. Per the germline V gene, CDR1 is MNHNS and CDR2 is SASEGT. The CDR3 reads CASSPTGRRYSNQPQHF. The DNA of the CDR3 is TGTGCCAGCAGTCCGACAGGGAGGAGGTATAGCAATCAGCCCCAGCATTTT.

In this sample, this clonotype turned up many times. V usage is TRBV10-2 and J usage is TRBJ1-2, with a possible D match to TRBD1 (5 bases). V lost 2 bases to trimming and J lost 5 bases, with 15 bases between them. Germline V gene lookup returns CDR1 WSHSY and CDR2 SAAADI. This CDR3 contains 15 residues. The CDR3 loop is CASSETGSPTYGYTF. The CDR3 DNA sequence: TGCGCCAGCAGTGAGACAGGCTCCCCCACGTATGGCTACACCTTC.

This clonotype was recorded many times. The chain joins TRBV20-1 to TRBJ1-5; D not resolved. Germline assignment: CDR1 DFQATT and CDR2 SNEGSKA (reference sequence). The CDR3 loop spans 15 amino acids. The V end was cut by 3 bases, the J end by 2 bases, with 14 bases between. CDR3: CSASGRVGGNQPQHF. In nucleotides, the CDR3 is TGCAGTGCTAGCGGGCGGGTTGGTGGCAATCAGCCCCAGCATTTT.

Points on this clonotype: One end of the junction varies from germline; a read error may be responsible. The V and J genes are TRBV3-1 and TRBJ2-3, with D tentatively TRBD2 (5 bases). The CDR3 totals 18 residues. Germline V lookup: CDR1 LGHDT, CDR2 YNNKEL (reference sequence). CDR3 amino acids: CSSSQDPVYGLSTDTQYF. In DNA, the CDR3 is TGTTCCAGCAGCCAAGATCCTGTGTATGGACTGAGCACAGATACGCAGTATTTT.

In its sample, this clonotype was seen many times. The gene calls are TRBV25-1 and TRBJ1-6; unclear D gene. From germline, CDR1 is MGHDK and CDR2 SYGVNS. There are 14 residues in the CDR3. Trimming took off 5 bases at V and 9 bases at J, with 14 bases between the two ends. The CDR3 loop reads CASSFPLQSSPLHF. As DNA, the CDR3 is TGTGCCAGCAGTTTCCCTTTACAGAGTTCACCCCTCCACTTT.